This TCR beta chain originates from a study of shared clonotypes between healthy human individuals. Germline loops: CDR1 SQVTM, CDR2 ANQGSEA. The CDR3 has 20 amino acids. The protocol was immunoSEQ multiplex PCR, while the TCRdb copy is restricted to in-frame clones and leaves out a portion. Of about 2.5 million clones in the sample, approximately 90% were seen once. V gene TRBV29-1 combines with J gene TRBJ2-6; 13 nucleotides align to TRBD2. The sequenced sample consisted of naive CD4+ T cells from PBMCs. Noted subset: CD45RA+ positively selected. The receptor was derived from a man aged 18 to 30 in good health. Some clones in this sample may be carry-over from other donors' samples. CDR3 residues: CRSGNIGLAGADSGANVLTF. The CDR3 DNA reads as TGCAGGTCCGGAAATATCGGACTAGCGGGGGCCGACTCTGGGGCCAACGTCCTGACTTTC.